This entry is about one TCR beta chain. Measured with immunoSEQ multiplex PCR; TCRdb has only the in-frame clones, and not every one. Among around 160,000 clones listed, about 88% were seen once. The data originate from a study of cytotoxic CD8 clonotypes in ibrutinib-treated CLL. The CDR3 contains 13 residues. Germline CDR1 is MNHEY and CDR2 is SVGAGI. The ends lost 8 bases at V and 7 bases at J; junction bases unmatched: 7. Sequences were derived from PBMCs, sampled at disease progression, from a patient treated with ibrutinib. This TCR came from a human donor with chronic lymphocytic leukemia. The chain recombines TRBV6-5 with TRBJ2-2, with 7 bases that match TRBD1. The CDR3 sequence: CASGGQTHGELFF. The CDR3 nucleotides are TGTGCCAGCGGGGGACAGACACACGGGGAGCTGTTTTTT.